This TCR beta chain was sequenced during a study of CD8 T cells in Susac syndrome. Random hexamers were used to reverse transcribe an amount of 0.5 to 1 ug RNA. TCRdb re-analysed the immunoSEQ multiplex PCR reads in MiXCR, keeping a single row per CDR3 protein. The sample lists approximately 110,000 distinct CDR3 sequences, 93% seen once, with approximately 0.31% in the top ten. CDR1 is SGHVS, CDR2 FNYEAQ, per germline. Trimming shortened V by 2 bases and J by 1 base, and 11 bases separated the two germline ends. This CDR3 has 15 amino acids. Sequencing input: CD8+ T cells from PBMCs. This sequence originates from a human donor with multiple sclerosis. The chain couples TRBV7-6 to TRBJ2-5; D is unclear. CDR3 bases: TGTGCCAGCAGCTTAACCCTCAAGGCCCAAGAGACCCAGTACTTC. Translated: CASSLTLKAQETQYF.